This passage covers 27 T cell receptor beta chains from one sample sequenced in a study of blood T cells in healthy people across ages. Primed by a sample-barcoded 5' primer and a J-beta primer mix, a second PCR proceeded for about 7 to 11 cycles. From the 5' RACE reads, TCRdb called clonotypes with MiXCR, one entry per CDR3 protein. The table lists 850,000 to 950,000 distinct CDR3 sequences, 29% of them singletons, with 15% to 20% in the top ten. Sequenced: blood. These receptors were taken from a woman of 80 years or more in good health.

This clonotype showed up many times. The rearrangement joins TRBV9 to TRBJ1-2, with TRBD1 matching over 9 bases. The CDR3 totals 17 residues. After removal of 3 bases from V and 4 bases from J, the junction contained 13 bases not matched to a gene. The germline gives CDR1 SGDLS, CDR2 YYNGEE. CDR3 DNA sequence: TGTGCCAGCAGCGCCCAGACAGGGGGTGGGGTCGGCTATGGCTACACCTTC. Translation gives CASSAQTGGGVGYGYTF.

With respect to this clonotype: One junction end does not reproduce the germline sequence, and a read error may be involved. J is TRBJ1-4 and V is TRBV7-6; TRBD1 is a possible D gene (5 bases). The CDR3 contains 14 residues. Germline V lookup: CDR1 SGHVS, CDR2 FNYEAQ. CDR3 coding DNA: TGTGCCGGCAGCCCGGGACGGCTTAATGAAAAACTGTTTTTT. This encodes CAGSPGRLNEKLFF.

This clonotype was observed many times. The chain couples TRBV9 to TRBJ2-3, with 8 positions matching TRBD2. V was pared by 0 bases and J by 5 bases, with 8 bases of the junction left unmatched. Germline CDR1 is SGDLS and CDR2 is YYNGEE. This CDR3 is 16 amino acids long. The CDR3: CASSVGSGAGIDTQYF. The CDR3 DNA follows: TGTGCCAGCAGCGTAGGTAGCGGGGCTGGGATAGATACGCAGTATTTT.

About this clonotype itself: A much more abundant neighbour one base away suggests this may be a read error. The chain has TRBV3-1 and TRBJ2-1; D is ambiguous. The CDR3 runs 15 residues. The V gene lost 4 bases and the J gene lost 2 bases, with 12 bases spanning the gap. From germline, CDR1 is LGHDT and CDR2 YNNKEL (reference sequence). CDR3 amino acids: CASSRNSRTYNEQFF. In DNA form, the CDR3 reads TGTGCCAGCAGCCGGAATAGCAGGACCTACAATGAGCAGTTCTTC.

Of note for this clonotype: A much larger clonotype is one base distant, so this may be a read error. CDR3 DNA sequence: TGCAGTGCTGGACCACAGGTTAGCACCCATAATTCACCCCTCCACTTT. Amino acid sequence: CSAGPQVSTHNSPLHF. The V call is TRBV20-1, the J call TRBJ1-6, with D possibly matching TRBD1 (5 bases). V lost 5 bases and J lost 5, with 19 bases in between. Germline V gives CDR1 DFQATT, CDR2 SNEGSKA (reference sequence). The CDR3 contains 16 residues.

This clonotype was found many times. The V call is TRBV20-1, the J call TRBJ2-1; possibly TRBD1 for D (5 bases). CDR1 and CDR2 from the germline V gene are DFQATT and SNEGSKA (reference sequence). This CDR3 comprises 14 residues. CDR3 DNA: TGCAGGACCTCCCCCGAGACAGATTTCAATGAGCAGTTCTTC. Its protein is CRTSPETDFNEQFF.

This clonotype was counted only a few times. The chain joins TRBV24-1 to TRBJ1-2; no clear D gene. The germline V gene has CDR1 KGHDR and CDR2 SFDVKD. The CDR3 loop spans 14 amino acids. Between the trimmed V and J ends, which lost 3 bases and 1 base, there was a span of 8 bases. CDR3 in amino acids: CATSDPQLNYGYTF. CDR3 in DNA: TGTGCCACCAGTGATCCACAGCTTAACTATGGCTACACCTTC.

This clonotype has more than one count but fewer than ten. The V and J genes are TRBV12-3 or TRBV12-4 and TRBJ1-1; possibly TRBD1 for D (5 bases). The CDR3 sequence is 15 residues long. V lost 1 base to trimming and J lost 7 bases, with 16 bases between them. The chain's CDR3 is CASSLGRGRSGEAFF. CDR3 coding DNA: TGTGCCAGCAGTTTAGGACGGGGCAGATCGGGTGAAGCTTTCTTT.

This clonotype was counted between two and nine times. The chain has TRBV7-2 and TRBJ1-3; D remains ambiguous. Trimming removed 5 bases from V and 0 bases from J, with 8 bases in between. The CDR3 extends over 14 amino acids. The V gene's germline CDR1 is SGHTA and CDR2 FQGNSA. The CDR3 DNA reads as TGTGCCAGCAGCCAGACGTCCTCTGGAAACACCATATATTTT. It specifies CASSQTSSGNTIYF.

The V and J genes are TRBV7-9 and TRBJ1-1, with D hard to call. The germline V and J ends were trimmed by 7 bases and 0 bases, with 9 bases remaining between them. Germline CDR1 SEHNR, CDR2 FQNEAQ (reference sequence). CDR3 length: 13 residues. Here the CDR3 reads CASMPLMNTEAFF. The CDR3 nucleotides read TGTGCCAGCATGCCGCTCATGAACACTGAAGCTTTCTTT.

This clonotype was seen only a few times. The chain recombines TRBV7-9 with TRBJ1-1; D remains unclear. This CDR3 is built from 13 residues. V gave up 5 bases and J gave up 0 bases, with 7 bases separating them. Per germline, CDR1 SEHNR and CDR2 FQNEAQ (reference sequence). CDR3 bases: TGTGCCAGCAGCCGGACTATGAACACTGAAGCTTTCTTT. Translating gives CASSRTMNTEAFF.

Many counts were recorded for this clonotype. The V and J genes are TRBV6-1 and TRBJ2-3; 14 bases match TRBD2. Germline CDR1 MNHNS, CDR2 SASEGT. The CDR3 contains 18 residues. V dropped 6 bases and J dropped 0; count of bases not matched to a gene: 8. CDR3 protein: CASRSYRLAGGSTDTQYF. In DNA form, the CDR3 reads TGTGCCAGCAGATCCTATCGACTAGCGGGGGGGAGCACAGATACGCAGTATTTT.

This clonotype was seen more than once but under ten times. A read error may be the cause here, since a much bigger clone is one base away. The chain links TRBV3-1 to TRBJ2-1; 11 nucleotides agree with TRBD2. CDR1 LGHDT and CDR2 YNNKEL come from the germline V gene (reference sequence). J lost 10 bases, V lost 3 bases, and 14 bases had no gene match. The length of the CDR3 is 17 residues. This chain's CDR3 is CASSQAELAGVRGEQFF. DNA of the CDR3: TGTGCCAGCAGCCAGGCGGAACTAGCGGGGGTCAGGGGGGAGCAGTTCTTC.

Of note for this clonotype: A junction end diverges from the germline sequence, so it may reflect a read error. The chain is built from TRBV5-1 and TRBJ2-1; TRBD1 matches 8 bases. The assigned J gene may be wrong: the sequence end matches TRBJ2-7 better. The CDR3 is 16 amino acids. Germline CDR1 reads SGHRS; CDR2 reads YFSETQ. This CDR3 is CANSLQGVSLYNEQYF. The DNA for the CDR3 is TGCGCCAACAGCTTACAGGGGGTCTCCCTTTACAATGAGCAGTACTTC.

As for this clonotype: A read error may explain this, as a much larger clone is one base away. This rearrangement joins TRBV12-3 or TRBV12-4 to TRBJ1-2; D is ambiguous. The CDR3 runs to 13 residues. The CDR3 region has the DNA TGTGCCAGCAGGTTAGGCGAACGAAGAGGCTACACCTTC. Its protein product is CASRLGERRGYTF.

This clonotype showed up just a few times. This chain uses TRBV29-1 with TRBJ1-1; unclear D gene. The CDR3 runs to 13 residues. V was cut by 4 bases and J by 2 bases, with 11 bases left in between. The V gene's germline CDR1 is SQVTM and CDR2 ANQGSEA. For the CDR3, the DNA is TGCAGCGTTGGTCAGACCTTTAACACTGAAGCTTTCTTT. This gives the protein CSVGQTFNTEAFF.

This clonotype was detected ten times or more. The chain carries TRBV25-1 and TRBJ1-1, with 8 positions matching TRBD1. The CDR3 covers 15 residues. Germline CDR1 and CDR2: MGHDK and SYGVNS. V lost 9 bases to trimming and J lost 2 bases; unmatched junction nucleotides: 11. The CDR3, as DNA: TGTGCCAGTAGAGGGTTAGGACAGGGTAACACTGAAGCTTTCTTT. Translation gives CASRGLGQGNTEAFF.

A word on this clonotype: The missing conserved phenylalanine or tryptophan at the end of this CDR3 makes a read error likely. The J gene is TRBJ1-5, the V gene TRBV20-1, with D unclear. The V end was cut by 0 bases, the J end by 4 bases, with 7 bases between. The CDR3 spans 13 residues. The germline gives CDR1 DFQATT, CDR2 SNEGSKA (reference sequence). Here the CDR3 DNA reads TGCAGTGCTAGAGAAGATTCAAATCAGCCCCAGCATCTT. Translated, it gives CSAREDSNQPQHL.

The chain joins TRBV20-1 to TRBJ1-1; maybe TRBD1 (5 bases). The CDR3 totals 15 residues. Germline V gives CDR1 DFQATT, CDR2 SNEGSKA (reference sequence). Trimming removed 1 base from V and 4 bases from J, with 16 bases in between. The CDR3 spells CSARGPLGRGTEAFF. CDR3 coding DNA: TGCAGTGCTAGAGGCCCCTTGGGGAGGGGCACTGAAGCTTTCTTT.

This clonotype has at least ten counts. CDR3 bases: TGCGCCAGCAGAACCCGCCCAGGGGAATATTACGAGCAGTACTTC. Residues: CASRTRPGEYYEQYF. The genes are TRBV5-1 and TRBJ2-7; TRBD1 is a possible D gene (6 bases). Germline values: CDR1 SGHRS, CDR2 YFSETQ. V dropped 5 bases and J dropped 4 bases, with 19 bases sitting between them. The CDR3 extends over 15 amino acids.

This clonotype was seen only once. Its ends do not fully match the called genes, so a read error is possible. The chain has TRBV7-6 and TRBJ2-1; D is perhaps TRBD2 (5 bases). This CDR3 contains 15 residues. CDR1 and CDR2 from the germline V gene are SGHVS and FNYEAQ. DNA of the CDR3: TGTGCCAGCAGCTTGGGAGTATCGGGCCACAATGAGGAGTTCTTC. It translates to CASSLGVSGHNEEFF.

V and J are TRBV7-9 and TRBJ1-1; D not certain. V shed 3 bases and J shed 5 bases, with 10 bases lying between them. The CDR3 consists of 13 residues. Germline V gene lookup returns CDR1 SEHNR and CDR2 FQNEAQ (reference sequence). The CDR3 is CASSFRSGTEAFF. CDR3 DNA sequence: TGTGCCAGCAGCTTTCGGTCGGGTACTGAAGCTTTCTTT.

The rearrangement joins TRBV28 to TRBJ1-1; D is possibly TRBD1 (6 bases). Trimming took 7 bases from V and 3 from J, leaving 18 bases between them. Looked up from germline, CDR1 is MDHEN and CDR2 is SYDVKM. The CDR3 totals 15 residues. CDR3 loop: CASTRKGYRDTEAFF. CDR3 coding DNA: TGTGCCAGCACCCGCAAAGGGTACAGGGACACTGAAGCTTTCTTT.

Points on this clonotype: An end of the junction does not agree with germline; a read error may underlie this. The chain employs TRBV5-1 and TRBJ1-2; D might be TRBD1 (6 bases). Germline V gene lookup returns CDR1 SGHRS and CDR2 YFSETQ. CDR3 length: 17 residues. CDR3 sequence reads: CASSLEGSGARFYGYTF. Here the CDR3 DNA reads TGCGCCAGCAGTTTGGAGGGGTCGGGGGCGCGGTTCTATGGCTACACCTTC.

There are a few counts of this clonotype. The chain employs TRBV28 and TRBJ1-5; a weak D match, TRBD1 (5 bases). Germline CDR1 and CDR2: MDHEN and SYDVKM. Trimming took off 5 bases at V and 6 bases at J, with 17 bases between the two ends. The length of the CDR3 is 15 residues. The CDR3 DNA is TGTGCCAGCAGTCCGGGACGGATAGCCGGTCAGCCCCAGCATTTT. It encodes CASSPGRIAGQPQHF.

The count of this clonotype is one. One end of the junction does not line up with germline, which may come from a read error. This rearrangement joins TRBV12-3 or TRBV12-4 to TRBJ2-4; possibly TRBD1 for D (5 bases). The CDR3 sequence is 13 residues long. CDR3 coding DNA: TGTGCCAGCACGCAGGGCGTCAAAAACATTCAGCACTTC. Protein: CASTQGVKNIQHF.

For this clonotype: A much more abundant neighbour one base away suggests this may be a read error. The chain uses TRBV6-2 or TRBV6-3 and TRBJ2-1, with 13 nucleotides matching TRBD2. Matching the DNA end better, TRBJ2-7 makes the J call doubtful. The CDR3 contains 18 residues. Germline V gene sequence: CDR1 MNHEY, CDR2 SVGEGT. CDR3 residues: CASSSGTSGTSSYNEQYF. CDR3 bases: TGTGCCAGCAGTTCGGGGACTAGCGGGACGAGCTCCTACAATGAGCAGTACTTC.